These T cell receptor beta chains were read from a single sample in a study of blood T cell repertoires in COVID-19. Some clones are missing from TCRdb's copy, which holds only in-frame ones; the method was immunoSEQ multiplex PCR. The sample contains more than 300,000 clones, around 84% of which appear only once. Sequencing was carried out using PBMCs or T cells enriched from blood (not recorded which). These receptors all stem from a young woman who had recovered from COVID-19. Each CDR3 is given with its conserved first and last residue. Some rows mark clone size as missing; the rest say once, few, many or name a class of expanded clone.

.	TRBV5-1	TRBJ2-7	CASSFSGVSYEQYF
.	TRBV3-1/TRBV3-2	TRBJ2-7	CASSLTTVIAGGTYEQYF
.	TRBV28	TRBJ2-1	CASSLGQGQFF
.	TRBV6-1	TRBJ1-2	CASSEGGVRYGYTF
.	TRBV9	TRBJ1-1	CASSVHYGQGGSTEAFF
.	TRBV10-3	TRBJ2-7	CAISVGSGRDYEQYF
.	TRBV7-6	TRBJ1-3	CASSLGLPGAGAGNTIYF
once	TRBV11-1	TRBJ1-1	CASSRFGAHMNTEAFF
.	TRBV5-4	TRBJ1-2	CASSLRTDQDGYTF
.	TRBV4-2	TRBJ1-5	CASSQEATGEQPQHF
.	TRBV7-2	TRBJ1-5	CASSFQGTGQPQHF
.	TRBV7-3	TRBJ2-5	CASSLVPEETQYF
.	TRBV18	TRBJ2-2	CASSLGLADRTGELFF
few	TRBV6-5	TRBJ1-6	CASSSRTGNSPLHF
once	TRBV2	TRBJ2-2	CASSRRPPGDTGELFF
.	TRBV7-9	TRBJ2-5	CASSLAGGLETQYF
.	TRBV7-9	TRBJ2-1	CASSLRDSTNNEQFF
.	TRBV4-1	TRBJ1-5	CASSQGDRGYQPQHF
.	TRBV7-9	TRBJ2-6	CASSTREGTGKLSGANVLTF
.	TRBV4-1	TRBJ1-1	CASRSALVNTEAFF
.	TRBV27	TRBJ2-7	CASSLAGAREQYF
.	TRBV12-5	TRBJ2-2	CASGSILAGGPNTGELFF
.	TRBV19	TRBJ1-6	CASKGTGGIDSPLHF
.	TRBV30	TRBJ1-4	CAWKPWDNNEKLFF
.	TRBV5-1	TRBJ1-4	CASSLAWTDTNEKLFF
.	TRBV30	TRBJ1-4	CAWRDRGTGGEKLFF
.	TRBV5-1	TRBJ1-1	CASSLRGERGTEAFF
.	TRBV18	TRBJ1-1	CASSPLGQAMNTEAFF
.	TRBV6-1	TRBJ1-5	CASSEESGWVNLVNQPQHF
.	TRBV9	TRBJ2-5	CASSFQQGEGETQYF
.	TRBV19	TRBJ2-3	CASRDLGGTDTQYF
.	TRBV4-1	TRBJ1-1	CASSQEEQAAEAFF
.	TRBV6-1	TRBJ1-1	CASSEALRVGTEAFF
.	TRBV7-2	TRBJ1-2	CASSLEVSGRKGYTF
.	TRBV5-1	TRBJ2-1	CASSLLAGGDNEQFF
.	TRBV5-1	TRBJ2-5	CASSLVRSGGQETQYF
.	TRBV4-2	TRBJ1-2	CASSQAGTDSYGYGYTF
.	TRBV28	TRBJ2-1	CASSPDSGGEQFF
.	TRBV7-9	TRBJ1-1	CVGRPNTEAFF
once	TRBV28	TRBJ1-5	CASASNNQPQHF
.	TRBV13	TRBJ2-1	CASSFGDNEQFF
.	TRBV10-3	TRBJ2-7	CATGGTGVAYEQYF
.	TRBV3-1/TRBV3-2	TRBJ2-5	CASSPGTGDRAQYF
.	TRBV10-3	TRBJ1-2	CAIHHLKSGGYIYGYTF
.	TRBV10-3	TRBJ2-2	CAISDGLAGGTGELFF
.	TRBV4-2	TRBJ2-1	CASSQDSGGGWYNEQFF
once	TRBV6-5	TRBJ2-2	CASSFRENTGELFF
.	TRBV30	TRBJ2-7	CAWSVLMTSGSTYF